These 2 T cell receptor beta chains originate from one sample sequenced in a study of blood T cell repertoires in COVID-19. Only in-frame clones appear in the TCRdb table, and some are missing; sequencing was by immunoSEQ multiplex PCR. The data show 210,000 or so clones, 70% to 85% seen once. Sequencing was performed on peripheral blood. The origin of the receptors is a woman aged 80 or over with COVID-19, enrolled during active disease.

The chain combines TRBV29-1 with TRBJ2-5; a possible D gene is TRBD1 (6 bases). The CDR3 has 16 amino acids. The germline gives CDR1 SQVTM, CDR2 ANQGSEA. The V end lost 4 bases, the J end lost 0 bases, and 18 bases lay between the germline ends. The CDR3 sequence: CSVARSGEIYQETQYF. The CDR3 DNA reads TGCAGCGTTGCTCGCTCAGGGGAGATTTACCAAGAGACCCAGTACTTC.

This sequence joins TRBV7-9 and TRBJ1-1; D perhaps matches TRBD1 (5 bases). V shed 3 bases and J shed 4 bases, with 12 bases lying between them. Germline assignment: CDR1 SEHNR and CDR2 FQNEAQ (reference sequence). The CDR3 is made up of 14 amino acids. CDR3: CASSFSGKSTEAFF. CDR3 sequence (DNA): TGTGCCAGCAGCTTTTCAGGGAAGAGCACTGAAGCTTTCTTT.